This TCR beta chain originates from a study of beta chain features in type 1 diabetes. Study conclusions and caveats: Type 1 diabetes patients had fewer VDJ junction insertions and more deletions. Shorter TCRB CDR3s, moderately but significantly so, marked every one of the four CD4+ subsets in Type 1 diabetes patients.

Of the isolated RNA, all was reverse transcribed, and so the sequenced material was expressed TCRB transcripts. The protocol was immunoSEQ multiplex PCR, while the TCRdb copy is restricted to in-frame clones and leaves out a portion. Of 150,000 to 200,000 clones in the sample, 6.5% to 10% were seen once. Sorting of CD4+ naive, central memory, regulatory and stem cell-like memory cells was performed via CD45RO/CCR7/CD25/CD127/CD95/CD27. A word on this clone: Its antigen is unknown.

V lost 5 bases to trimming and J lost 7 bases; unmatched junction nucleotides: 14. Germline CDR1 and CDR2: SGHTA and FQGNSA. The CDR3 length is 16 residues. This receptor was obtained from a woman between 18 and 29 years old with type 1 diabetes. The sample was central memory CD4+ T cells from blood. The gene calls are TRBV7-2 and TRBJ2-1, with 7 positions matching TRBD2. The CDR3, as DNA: TGTGCCAGCAGCGCCCCCGGGAGGATGTCAGGTAATGAGCAGTTCTTC. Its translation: CASSAPGRMSGNEQFF.